The present T cell receptor (beta chain) was sequenced within a study of cytomegalovirus exposure and HLA in healthy donors. Whereas donors were nominally healthy upon sampling, unrecorded immune exposures were probable. 13 Jbeta primers and 60 Vbeta primers were used for the PCR. Repertoires were generated with immunoSEQ multiplex PCR, while TCRdb's copy carries only in-frame clones and drops some. This sample has 75,000 to 80,000 clones; under 80% occur once, and the top ten carry roughly 12%. Germline loops: CDR1 SGHTA, CDR2 FQGTGA. Germline trimming cut 5 bases from V and 9 bases from J; bases unmatched to any gene: 6. This CDR3 has 14 residues.

This clonotype originated in a male donor in good health and CMV-seropositive. V usage is TRBV7-3 and J usage is TRBJ2-1, with 11 bases fitting TRBD2. Sequencing was done on a sample of PBMCs. The chain's CDR3 is CASSPSGGMGEQFF. The DNA for the CDR3 is TGTGCCAGCAGCCCTAGCGGGGGGATGGGTGAGCAGTTCTTC. The whole variable domain, filled in from reference TRBV7-3 and TRBJ2-1, reads GAGVSQTPSNKVTEKGKYVELRCDPISGHTALYWYRQSLGQGPEFLIYFQGTGAADDSGLPNDRFFAVRPEGSVSTLKIQRTERGDSAVYLCASSPSGGMGEQFFGPGTRLTVL.